This T cell receptor (beta chain) was documented in a study of beta chain features in type 1 diabetes. General study points: Patients and controls would share equally any PCR tilt toward shorter templates.

Central memory, naive, regulatory and stem cell-like memory CD4+ cells were sorted by CD45RO/CCR7/CD25/CD127/CD95/CD27. The ends were cut back, 0 bases at V and 6 bases at J, with 14 bases in the middle. CDR1 is SGHTA, CDR2 FQGTGA, per germline. The CDR3 spans 15 residues. Every bit of the isolated RNA underwent reverse transcription, so sequencing read expressed TCRB transcripts. Clones were read by immunoSEQ multiplex PCR, and TCRdb kept only the in-frame ones, dropping some. The repertoire consists of about 320,000 clones, with 14% occurring once and the leading ten covering approximately 6.7%. As to this clone: Its matching antigen is unknown.

This TCR derives from a man aged 25 to 40 in good health. The chain uses TRBV7-3 and TRBJ2-5; the D call may be TRBD1 or TRBD2 (5 bases each). The material sequenced was central memory CD4+ T cells from blood. The CDR3 spells CASSLTLGREQTQYF. The CDR3 DNA reads as TGTGCCAGCAGCTTAACCCTGGGCAGGGAGCAGACCCAGTACTTC.